Following are 21 T cell receptor beta chains from one sample sequenced in a study of blood T cell repertoires in COVID-19. Data came from immunoSEQ multiplex PCR; TCRdb stores just in-frame clones and leaves some out. Seen here are some 300,000 clones, about 90% observed once, and the top ten hold under 1.1%. Sequencing was done on a sample of peripheral blood. The receptors come from a middle-aged woman with COVID-19, enrolled during active disease.

The CDR3 DNA reads TGTGCCAGTAGTTCTCCTGGAAACACCATATATTTT. Amino acids: CASSSPGNTIYF. The chain links TRBV19 to TRBJ1-3; D unclear. The CDR3 has 12 residues. V was cut by 5 bases and J by 2 bases, with 4 bases left in between. The germline V gene has CDR1 LNHDA and CDR2 SQIVND (reference sequence). Full variable domain (rest looked up from reference TRBV19 and TRBJ1-3): DGGITQSPKYLFRKEGQNVTLSCEQNLNHDAMYWYRQDPGQGLRLIYYSQIVNDFQKGDIAEGYSVSREKKESFPLTVTSAQKNPTAFYLCASSSPGNTIYFGEGSWLTVV.

This chain uses TRBV6-4 with TRBJ1-2; possibly TRBD1 for D (5 bases). V was pared by 5 bases and J by 4 bases, with 17 bases between. Germline assignment: CDR1 MRHNA and CDR2 SNTAGT. This CDR3 has 15 residues. CDR3 amino acids: CASSPSPGYAYGYTF. CDR3 DNA sequence: TGTGCCAGCAGTCCCTCCCCAGGGTACGCCTATGGCTACACCTTC.

The CDR3 loop reads CASSFSTLYGQGSYNEQFF. DNA of the CDR3: TGTGCCAGCAGTTTCTCTACTCTGTATGGACAGGGCTCCTACAATGAGCAGTTCTTC. The chain carries TRBV28 and TRBJ2-1; 8 nucleotides align to TRBD1. There are 19 residues in the CDR3. From germline, CDR1 is MDHEN and CDR2 SYDVKM. The V segment lost 3 bases and the J segment 0 bases; nucleotides outside the gene matches: 13.

J is TRBJ1-2 and V is TRBV28; D possibly corresponds to TRBD1 (5 bases). There are 15 residues in the CDR3. Between the trimmed V and J ends, which lost 2 bases and 2 bases, there was a span of 12 bases. The germline gives CDR1 MDHEN, CDR2 SYDVKM. The CDR3 DNA sequence: TGTGCCAGCAGTTTAGGGGGGAGTCCCAACTATGGCTACACCTTC. Translated, it gives CASSLGGSPNYGYTF.

J is TRBJ2-1 and V is TRBV9; maybe TRBD1 (6 bases). Germline V gene lookup returns CDR1 SGDLS and CDR2 YYNGEE. V was clipped by 4 bases and J by 4 bases, with 12 bases between them. The CDR3 length is 14 residues. The CDR3 sequence: CASSPQGPYNEQFF. For the CDR3, the DNA is TGTGCCAGCAGCCCGCAGGGGCCTTACAATGAGCAGTTCTTC. The complete variable domain, with remaining parts taken from reference TRBV9 and TRBJ2-1, reads DSGVTQTPKHLITATGQRVTLRCSPRSGDLSVYWYQQSLDQGLQFLIQYYNGEERAKGNILERFSAQQFPDLHSELNLSSLELGDSALYFCASSPQGPYNEQFFGPGTRLTVL.

V is TRBV7-9 and J is TRBJ1-3, with a weak D call TRBD1 (6 bases). Germline CDR1 SEHNR, CDR2 FQNEAQ (reference sequence). V was cut by 4 bases and J by 7 bases, with 20 bases left in between. The CDR3 runs 16 residues. The CDR3 nucleotides are TGTGCCAGCAGCTCTATATCGACAGGATCCGGGAACACCATATATTTT. Amino acid sequence: CASSSISTGSGNTIYF.

The J gene is TRBJ1-4, the V gene TRBV21-1. TRBV21-1 is reported as a pseudogene. The CDR3 extends over 14 amino acids. The DNA for the CDR3 is TGTGCCAGCAGCAAAGGTACCAAACGGGAAAAACTGTTTTTT. Translated, it gives CASSKGTKREKLFF.

The chain uses TRBV24-1 and TRBJ2-5; unclear D gene. Trimming stripped 1 base from V and 0 bases from J, with 8 bases between. Looked up from germline, CDR1 is KGHDR and CDR2 is SFDVKD. This CDR3 is built from 15 residues. The CDR3 sequence is CATSDFPRYQETQYF. CDR3 DNA sequence: TGTGCCACCAGTGATTTCCCTAGATACCAAGAGACCCAGTACTTC.

The chain combines TRBV18 with TRBJ2-6; D is uncertain. Trimming cost V 3 bases and J 0 bases, with 15 bases left between them. CDR3 length equals 18 residues. Looked up from germline, CDR1 is KGHSH and CDR2 is LQKENI. The CDR3 sequence: CASSPFSGGSSGANVLTF. The CDR3 DNA reads TGTGCCAGCTCACCTTTCTCAGGTGGAAGCTCTGGGGCCAACGTCCTGACTTTC.

The chain is built from TRBV7-2 and TRBJ2-5; TRBD1 matches 7 bases. CDR3 length equals 13 residues. V trimming: 5 bases; J trimming: 4 bases; junction bases outside the gene matches: 4. Germline assignment: CDR1 SGHTA and CDR2 FQGNSA. Here the CDR3 DNA reads TGTGCCAGCAGCCGTGGGGACAGAGAGACCCAGTACTTC. This codes for CASSRGDRETQYF.

A note on this clone: Other DNA sequences from this sample encode an identical CDR3 as well. This sequence joins TRBV19 and TRBJ2-5; D call uncertain. The CDR3 extends over 13 amino acids. Germline values: CDR1 LNHDA, CDR2 SQIVND (reference sequence). The V end lost 3 bases, the J end lost 2 bases, and 7 bases lay between the germline ends. The CDR3 protein is CASSIPGQETQYF. CDR3 coding DNA: TGTGCCAGTAGTATCCCCGGGCAAGAGACCCAGTACTTC.

The chain employs TRBV6-5 and TRBJ1-1, with 9 bases that match TRBD1. After removal of 8 bases from V and 1 base from J, the junction contained 8 bases not matched to a gene. This CDR3 region has 15 residues. CDR1 and CDR2 (germline): MNHEY, SVGAGI. DNA of the CDR3: TGTGCCAGCGGGGGGACAGGGCCCGGGAACACTGAAGCTTTCTTT. Amino acid sequence: CASGGTGPGNTEAFF.

This clone was seen once. The chain has TRBV19 and TRBJ2-2; possibly TRBD2 for D (5 bases). The CDR3 length is 14 residues. V was shortened by 4 bases and J by 4 bases, with 10 bases between the two germline ends. Germline V gives CDR1 LNHDA, CDR2 SQIVND (reference sequence). Here the CDR3 reads CASSTTAATGELFF. The CDR3 DNA sequence: TGTGCCAGTAGTACCACAGCGGCCACCGGGGAGCTGTTTTTT.

V usage is TRBV5-1 and J usage is TRBJ2-2; the D gene is possibly TRBD2 (7 bases). Germline values: CDR1 SGHRS, CDR2 YFSETQ. The CDR3 loop spans 15 amino acids. Trimming shortened V by 9 bases and J by 6 bases, and 21 bases separated the two germline ends. CDR3 coding DNA: TGCGCCACCTCCCGGGGGGCGGGAGTGGCCGGGGAGCTGTTTTTT. It yields the protein CATSRGAGVAGELFF.

This clone was seen a single time. V is TRBV5-4 and J is TRBJ1-2, with 7 bases identical to TRBD1. This CDR3 contains 13 residues. In germline, CDR1 is SGHNT, CDR2 YYREEE (reference sequence). V gave up 4 bases and J gave up 8 bases; unmatched junction bases: 8. The CDR3 region is CASSRTGQGGYTF. The DNA of the CDR3 is TGTGCCAGCAGCCGGACAGGCCAGGGCGGCTACACCTTC.

The chain joins TRBV11-2 to TRBJ2-2, with a tentative D call TRBD2 (6 bases). The V gene's germline CDR1 is SGHAT and CDR2 FQNNGV. This CDR3 is 16 amino acids long. Trimming removed 5 bases at V and 6 bases at J, with 19 bases between. DNA of the CDR3: TGTGCCAGCAGCCCGCTTACCGGGACTTTCCCCGGGGAGCTGTTTTTT. As protein: CASSPLTGTFPGELFF.

V and J are TRBV24-1 and TRBJ2-1, with TRBD1 as a possible D gene (8 bases). Trimming left V 3 bases short and J 7 bases short, with 27 bases between. The CDR3 is 19 amino acids. Germline-derived CDR1 and CDR2 are KGHDR and SFDVKD. CDR3 residues: CATSDPRTGFGGGGNEQFF. In DNA form, the CDR3 reads TGTGCCACCAGTGATCCTAGGACAGGGTTCGGAGGCGGGGGTAATGAGCAGTTCTTC.

This chain uses TRBV18 with TRBJ2-7, with TRBD1 as a possible D gene (5 bases). The V gene's germline CDR1 is KGHSH and CDR2 LQKENI. V lost 6 bases and J lost 2, with 17 bases in between. CDR3 length: 15 amino acids. CDR3 sequence: CASSRLQTVTYEQYF. For the CDR3, the DNA is TGTGCCAGCTCCCGCCTACAGACAGTGACCTACGAGCAGTACTTC.

CDR3 nucleotide sequence: TGTGCCAGCAGCTTATATCCGGGACAGGGTGGGTCTGGAAACACCATATATTTT. This translates into CASSLYPGQGGSGNTIYF. The genes are TRBV7-9 and TRBJ1-3; 9 bases fit TRBD1. This CDR3 is built from 18 residues. V trimming: 2 bases; J trimming: 1 base; junction bases outside the gene matches: 9. Germline CDR1 SEHNR, CDR2 FQNEAQ (reference sequence).

The chain combines TRBV18 with TRBJ1-2; a possible D gene is TRBD1 (6 bases). Germline V gene lookup returns CDR1 KGHSH and CDR2 LQKENI. The germline V and J ends were trimmed by 3 bases and 2 bases, with 16 bases remaining between them. The CDR3 consists of 16 residues. In DNA, the CDR3 is TGTGCCAGCTCACCCAGGGACAAGGGACCGAACTATGGCTACACCTTC. Its translation is CASSPRDKGPNYGYTF.

The chain has TRBV7-9 and TRBJ1-6; D is possibly TRBD1 (5 bases). V gave up 2 bases and J gave up 9 bases, with 14 bases separating them. This CDR3 has 15 amino acids. Germline CDR1 is SEHNR and CDR2 is FQNEAQ (reference sequence). The CDR3 loop is CASSLFRTSPSPLHF. DNA for the CDR3: TGTGCCAGCAGCTTATTTAGGACATCACCTTCACCCCTCCACTTT.